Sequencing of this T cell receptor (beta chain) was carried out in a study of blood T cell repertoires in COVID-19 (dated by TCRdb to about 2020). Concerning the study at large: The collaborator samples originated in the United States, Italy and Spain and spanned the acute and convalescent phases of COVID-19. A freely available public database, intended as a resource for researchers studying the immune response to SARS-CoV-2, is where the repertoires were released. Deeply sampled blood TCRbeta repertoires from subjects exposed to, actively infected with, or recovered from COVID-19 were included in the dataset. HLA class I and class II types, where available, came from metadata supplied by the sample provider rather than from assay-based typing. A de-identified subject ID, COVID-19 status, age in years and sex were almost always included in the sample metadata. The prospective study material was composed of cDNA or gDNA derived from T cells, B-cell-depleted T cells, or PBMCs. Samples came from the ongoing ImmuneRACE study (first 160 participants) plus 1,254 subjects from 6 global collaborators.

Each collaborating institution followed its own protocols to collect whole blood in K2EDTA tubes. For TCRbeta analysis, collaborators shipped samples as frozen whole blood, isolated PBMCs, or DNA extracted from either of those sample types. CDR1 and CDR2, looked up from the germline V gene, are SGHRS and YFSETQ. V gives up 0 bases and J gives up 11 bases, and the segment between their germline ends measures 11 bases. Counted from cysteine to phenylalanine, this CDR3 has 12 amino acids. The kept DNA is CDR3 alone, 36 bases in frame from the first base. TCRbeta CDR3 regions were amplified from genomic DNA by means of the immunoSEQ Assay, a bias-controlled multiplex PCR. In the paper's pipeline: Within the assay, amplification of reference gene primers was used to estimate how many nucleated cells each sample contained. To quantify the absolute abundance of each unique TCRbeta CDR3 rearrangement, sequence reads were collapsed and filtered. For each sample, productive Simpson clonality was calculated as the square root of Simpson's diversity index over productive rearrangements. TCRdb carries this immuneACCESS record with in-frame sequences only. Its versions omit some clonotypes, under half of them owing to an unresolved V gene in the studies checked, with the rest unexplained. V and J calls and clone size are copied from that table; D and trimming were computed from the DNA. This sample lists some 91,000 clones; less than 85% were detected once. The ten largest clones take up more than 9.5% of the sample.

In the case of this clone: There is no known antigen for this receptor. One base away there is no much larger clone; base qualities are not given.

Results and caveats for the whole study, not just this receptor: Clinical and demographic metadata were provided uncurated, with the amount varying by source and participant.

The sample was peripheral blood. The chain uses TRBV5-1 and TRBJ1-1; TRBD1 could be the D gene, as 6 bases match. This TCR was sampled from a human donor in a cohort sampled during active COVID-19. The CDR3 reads CASSLEQGLAFF. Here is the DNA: TGCGCCAGCAGCTTGGAACAGGGCCTGGCTTTCTTT.